The table lists the clone carrying this T cell receptor (beta chain) with a few counts. Its specificity is unknown. The length of the CDR3 is 13 residues. V shed 8 bases and J shed 4 bases, with 13 bases lying between them. Germline V CDR1 and CDR2: SGHTA, FQGTGA. This sample is drawn from a study of cytomegalovirus exposure and HLA in healthy donors. A multiplex PCR was run with 60 Vbeta primers and 13 Jbeta primers. TCRdb's copy holds only in-frame clones and misses some; the assay was immunoSEQ multiplex PCR. There are 150,000 to 200,000 clones in the sample; 82% occur only once, and over 1.2% lies in the top ten. Study-wide points: Later, TCR association rates were found to vary by HLA locus, highest for DRB1 and lowest for HLA-C.

The receptor's source is a girl between 10 and 17 years old in good health and CMV-seropositive. The rearrangement uses TRBV7-3 and TRBJ2-3; D is perhaps TRBD2 (6 bases). The specimen sequenced was PBMCs. The CDR3 DNA is TGTGCCAGCCGCGGATCGGGGGCAGATACGCAGTATTTT. Protein: CASRGSGADTQYF. The entire variable domain, with the rest obtained from reference TRBV7-3 and TRBJ2-3, is as follows: GAGVSQTPSNKVTEKGKYVELRCDPISGHTALYWYRQSLGQGPEFLIYFQGTGAADDSGLPNDRFFAVRPEGSVSTLKIQRTERGDSAVYLCASRGSGADTQYFGPGTRLTVL.